Listed below are T cell receptor beta chains from one sample, sequenced in a study of blood T cell repertoires in COVID-19. Here immunoSEQ multiplex PCR was the method, and the copy in TCRdb shows in-frame clones only, minus some. The sample yields 60,000 to 75,000 clones, 60% to 85% seen once. The sequenced sample consisted of peripheral blood. The receptors come from a woman of 80 years or more with acute or convalescent COVID-19. Each CDR3 is given with its conserved first and last residue. The D gene is left open where the match is weak. Only part of the rows carry a size: once, few, many, or a class if the clone is expanded.

j_call clone_size v_call d_call cdr3_aa cdr3_nt
TRBJ2-1 many TRBV14 NA CASSQVGWGPTYNEQFF TGTGCCAGCAGCCAAGTGGGGTGGGGGCCTACGTACAATGAGCAGTTCTTC
TRBJ1-1 NA TRBV19 NA CASSTRPRALLGTEAFF TGTGCCAGTAGTACCCGTCCCAGGGCCCTTTTGGGCACTGAAGCTTTCTTT
TRBJ2-1 once TRBV14 TRBD2 CASTRTSGRRYNEQFF TGTGCCAGCACCCGGACTAGCGGGAGAAGGTACAATGAGCAGTTCTTC
TRBJ1-4 few TRBV4-1 TRBD1 CASSQSPTGGNEKLFF TGCGCCAGCAGCCAATCCCCGACAGGGGGAAATGAAAAACTGTTTTTT
TRBJ1-5 once TRBV29-1 TRBD1 CSVGDRGNQPQHF TGCAGCGTCGGGGACAGGGGCAATCAGCCCCAGCATTTT
TRBJ1-1 NA TRBV3-1/TRBV3-2 NA CASSQERDTEAFF TGTGCCAGCAGCCAAGAGAGGGATACTGAAGCTTTCTTT
TRBJ1-2 NA TRBV24-1 TRBD1 CATSGTGTGYGYTF TGTGCCACCAGTGGGACAGGGACAGGCTATGGCTACACCTTC
TRBJ2-5 NA TRBV7-8 TRBD2 CASSLALAAQETQYF TGTGCCAGCAGCTTAGCTCTAGCGGCCCAAGAGACCCAGTACTTC
TRBJ2-5 NA TRBV6-6 TRBD1 CASSRVQGGGETQYF TGTGCCAGCAGTAGAGTACAGGGGGGTGGGGAGACCCAGTACTTC
TRBJ2-5 NA TRBV12-3/TRBV12-4 NA CASTRGRETQYF TGTGCCAGCACCCGAGGGAGAGAGACCCAGTACTTC
TRBJ2-5 few TRBV28 NA CASSLVRLKETQYF TGTGCCAGCAGTTTAGTACGCCTAAAAGAGACCCAGTACTTC
TRBJ2-1 NA TRBV19 TRBD2 CASSGLAAKNEQFF TGTGCCAGTAGCGGACTAGCGGCTAAGAATGAGCAGTTCTTC
TRBJ1-2 NA TRBV19 TRBD1 CASSLKKGQLYGYTF TGTGCCAGTAGTTTAAAGAAGGGACAGCTCTATGGCTACACCTTC
TRBJ1-4 NA TRBV28 NA CASRPGGRTNEKLFF TGTGCCAGCAGACCCGGGGGGCGAACTAATGAAAAACTGTTTTTT
TRBJ1-3 NA TRBV28 NA CASSSWTLSGSGNTIYF TGTGCCAGCAGTTCCTGGACACTCTCCGGCTCTGGAAACACCATATATTTT
TRBJ1-6 many TRBV27 TRBD1 CASSWTRGLYSNSPLHF TGTGCCAGCAGTTGGACCAGGGGGCTGTATAGTAATTCACCCCTCCACTTT
TRBJ2-3 once TRBV15 TRBD2 CATSPLVAGGADTQYF TGTGCCACCAGCCCGTTGGTAGCGGGAGGAGCAGATACGCAGTATTTT
TRBJ2-2 NA TRBV28 NA CASSLSGRVGLFF TGTGCCAGCAGTTTATCCGGGCGGGTAGGGCTGTTTTTT
TRBJ1-2 few TRBV7-3 TRBD1 CASSPRTGGNNYEGYTF TGTGCCAGCAGCCCACGGACAGGGGGGAATAACTATGAAGGCTACACCTTC
TRBJ2-5 NA TRBV15 NA CATSRDREGARETQYF TGTGCCACCAGCAGAGATCGGGAGGGGGCGCGGGAGACCCAGTACTTC
TRBJ2-5 NA TRBV7-6 NA CASSLQPGETQYF TGTGCCAGCAGCTTGCAGCCGGGAGAGACCCAGTACTTC
TRBJ2-5 NA TRBV6-5 TRBD2 CASSYSASGGAQYF TGTGCCAGCAGTTACTCTGCTAGCGGTGGTGCCCAGTACTTC
TRBJ2-2 NA TRBV30 TRBD2 CAWSAGTSGSIRGARLFF TGTGCCTGGAGTGCCGGGACTAGCGGGAGCATAAGGGGGGCTAGGCTGTTTTTT
TRBJ2-5 NA TRBV3-1/TRBV3-2 TRBD2 CASSQGSVAGGTETQYF TGTGCCAGCAGCCAAGGTTCCGTAGCGGGAGGAACGGAGACCCAGTACTTC
TRBJ2-1 NA TRBV9 TRBD2 CASSVGAGESVNEQFF TGTGCCAGCAGCGTAGGAGCGGGAGAAAGTGTCAATGAGCAGTTCTTC
TRBJ2-7 NA TRBV7-2 TRBD2 CASSLGLAGGIAYEQYF TGTGCCAGCAGCTTAGGCCTAGCGGGAGGGATTGCCTACGAGCAGTACTTC
TRBJ2-2 few TRBV2 TRBD2 CASSPTSGRGTGELFF TGTGCCAGCAGTCCTACTAGCGGGAGAGGCACCGGGGAGCTGTTTTTT
TRBJ2-6 NA TRBV2 NA CASPSPSGANVLTF TGTGCCAGCCCCTCTCCCTCTGGGGCCAACGTCCTGACTTTC
TRBJ2-7 few TRBV9 TRBD1 CASSAGQGNEQYF TGTGCCAGCAGCGCTGGACAGGGAAACGAGCAGTACTTC
TRBJ1-4 NA TRBV2 TRBD1 CASSGIQGARAKLFF TGTGCCAGCAGTGGAATCCAGGGGGCGAGGGCAAAACTGTTTTTT
TRBJ2-5 few TRBV6-2/TRBV6-3 TRBD2 CASSSGGSGRETQYF TGTGCCAGCAGCTCCGGAGGTAGCGGGAGGGAGACCCAGTACTTC
TRBJ1-1 NA TRBV6-4 NA CASSPGGAFTEAFF TGTGCCAGCAGCCCGGGGGGGGCGTTCACTGAAGCTTTCTTT
TRBJ2-1 NA TRBV28 NA CASSSPQGGSYNEQFF TGTGCCAGCAGTTCCCCCCAGGGGGGCTCCTACAATGAGCAGTTCTTC
TRBJ1-3 NA TRBV19 TRBD1 CASRGTGTRSGNTIYF TGTGCCAGCAGAGGGACAGGTACCCGCTCTGGAAACACCATATATTTT
TRBJ1-2 NA TRBV11-1 NA CASSQNQGKHGYTF TGTGCCAGCAGCCAAAACCAGGGAAAGCATGGCTACACCTTC
TRBJ2-4 NA TRBV11-2 TRBD2 CASSLDLASGNIQYF TGTGCCAGCAGCTTAGATCTGGCTAGCGGAAACATTCAGTACTTC
TRBJ1-3 NA TRBV2 TRBD1 CASSQDRVSGNTIYF TGTGCCAGCAGTCAGGACAGGGTCTCTGGAAACACCATATATTTT
TRBJ2-3 many TRBV6-5 TRBD1 CAMMTGTGPPDTQYF TGTGCCATGATGACCGGGACAGGGCCCCCAGATACGCAGTATTTT
TRBJ2-5 NA TRBV5-1 TRBD2 CASTSGRAAETQYF TGCGCCAGCACTAGCGGGAGGGCCGCGGAGACCCAGTACTTC
TRBJ1-3 NA TRBV3-1/TRBV3-2 TRBD1 CASRTDRPGNTIYF TGTGCCAGCAGAACGGACAGGCCTGGAAACACCATATATTTT
TRBJ2-1 NA TRBV5-1 TRBD2 CASSFAPTSTVTNEQFF TGCGCCAGCAGCTTTGCCCCGACTAGCACCGTTACAAATGAGCAGTTCTTC
TRBJ2-1 NA TRBV6-2/TRBV6-3 NA CASSPIAVRTFNEQFF TGTGCCAGCAGCCCCATAGCGGTACGAACTTTTAATGAGCAGTTCTTC
TRBJ1-2 few TRBV12-3/TRBV12-4 NA CASSLWADYGYTF TGTGCCAGCAGTTTATGGGCCGATTATGGCTACACCTTC
TRBJ2-3 NA TRBV5-1 NA CASSLEPGVGDTQYF TGCGCCAGCAGCTTGGAGCCGGGGGTTGGAGATACGCAGTATTTT
TRBJ2-7 NA TRBV12-3/TRBV12-4 NA CASSGQIPIEQYF TGTGCCAGCAGTGGACAGATACCGATCGAGCAGTACTTC
TRBJ2-7 NA TRBV6-5 NA CASSYSGTDYEQYF TGTGCCAGCAGTTACTCCGGGACTGACTACGAGCAGTACTTC
TRBJ2-7 NA TRBV9 NA CASSVGGQHYEQYF TGTGCCAGCAGCGTAGGGGGCCAGCACTACGAGCAGTACTTC